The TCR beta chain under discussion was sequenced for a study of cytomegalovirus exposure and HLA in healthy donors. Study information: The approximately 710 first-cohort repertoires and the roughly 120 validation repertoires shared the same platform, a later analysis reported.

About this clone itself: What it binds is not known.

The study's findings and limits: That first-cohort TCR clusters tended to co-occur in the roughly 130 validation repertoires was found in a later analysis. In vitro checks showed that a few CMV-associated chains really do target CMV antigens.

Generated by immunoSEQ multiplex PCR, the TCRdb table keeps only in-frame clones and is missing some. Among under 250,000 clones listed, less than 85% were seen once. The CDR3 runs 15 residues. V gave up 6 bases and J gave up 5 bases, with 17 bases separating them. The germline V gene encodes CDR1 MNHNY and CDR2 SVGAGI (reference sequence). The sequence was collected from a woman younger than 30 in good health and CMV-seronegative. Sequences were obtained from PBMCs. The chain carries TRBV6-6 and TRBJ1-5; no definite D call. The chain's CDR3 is CASSDPGRTYQPQHF. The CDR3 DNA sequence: TGTGCCAGCAGCGATCCCGGACGTACTTATCAGCCCCAGCATTTT.